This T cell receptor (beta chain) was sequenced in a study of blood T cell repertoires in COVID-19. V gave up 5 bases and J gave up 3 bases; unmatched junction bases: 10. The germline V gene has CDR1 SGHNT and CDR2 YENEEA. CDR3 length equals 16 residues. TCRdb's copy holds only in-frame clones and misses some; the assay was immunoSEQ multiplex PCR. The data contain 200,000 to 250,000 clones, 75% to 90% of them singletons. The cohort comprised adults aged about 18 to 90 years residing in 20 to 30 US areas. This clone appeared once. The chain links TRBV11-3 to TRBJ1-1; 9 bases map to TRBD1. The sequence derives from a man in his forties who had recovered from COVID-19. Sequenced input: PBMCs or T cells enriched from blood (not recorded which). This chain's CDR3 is CASSVGQGRWDTEAFF. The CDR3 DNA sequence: TGTGCCAGCAGCGTCGGACAGGGGCGATGGGACACTGAAGCTTTCTTT.